A selection of T cell receptor beta chains follows, all from one sample in a study of human T cells and chemical hapten exposure. One entry per CDR3 protein, called by TCRdb with MiXCR from the RACE reads. This table holds some 70,000 distinct CDR3 sequences, 9% to 12% found once. Sequenced material: whole blood, taken in connection with sensitization to the hapten diphenylcyclopropenone (DPC). The receptor set was obtained from a woman between 45 and 65 years old with alopecia areata. Some clones in this sample may be carry-over from other donors' samples. Each CDR3 is given with its conserved first and last residue. A D gene is named only where the DNA matches it firmly. Only part of the rows carry a size: once, few, many, or a class if the clone is expanded.

clone size: -
J gene: TRBJ1-3
D gene: TRBD1
V gene: TRBV30
CDR3 protein: CAWSPGGWYSGNTIYF
CDR3 DNA: TGTGCCTGGAGTCCAGGGGGTTGGTACTCTGGAAACACCATATATTTT

clone size: few
J gene: TRBJ2-2
D gene: -
V gene: TRBV7-9
CDR3 protein: CASSFLQGIGELFF
CDR3 DNA: TGTGCCAGCAGCTTTTTACAGGGAATCGGGGAGCTGTTTTTT

clone size: -
J gene: TRBJ2-3
D gene: TRBD1
V gene: TRBV11-2
CDR3 protein: CASRRQGRTDTQYF
CDR3 DNA: TGTGCCAGCAGGCGACAGGGCAGAACAGATACGCAGTATTTT

clone size: many
J gene: TRBJ1-4
D gene: TRBD1
V gene: TRBV5-6
CDR3 protein: CASSSGDEGAIEKLFF
CDR3 DNA: TGTGCCAGCAGTTCCGGGGATGAGGGGGCGATTGAAAAACTGTTTTTT

clone size: many
J gene: TRBJ2-3
D gene: -
V gene: TRBV29-1
CDR3 protein: CSVDRDRKSFF
CDR3 DNA: TGCAGCGTTGACCGGGACCGTAAATCCTTCTTT

clone size: few
J gene: TRBJ2-1
D gene: -
V gene: TRBV5-4
CDR3 protein: CASSLDGWPPNNEQFF
CDR3 DNA: TGTGCCAGCAGCTTGGATGGCTGGCCCCCAAACAATGAGCAGTTCTTC

clone size: -
J gene: TRBJ2-5
D gene: -
V gene: TRBV29-1
CDR3 protein: CSVLQSQGETQYF
CDR3 DNA: TGCAGCGTACTACAGAGTCAGGGAGAGACCCAGTACTTC

clone size: few
J gene: TRBJ1-1
D gene: -
V gene: TRBV21-1
CDR3 protein: CASSKGTNTEAFF
CDR3 DNA: TGTGCCAGCAGCAAAGGGACGAACACTGAAGCTTTCTTT

clone size: -
J gene: TRBJ2-7
D gene: TRBD2
V gene: TRBV29-1
CDR3 protein: CSVEGPGGGEQYF
CDR3 DNA: TGCAGCGTTGAAGGACCCGGGGGGGGCGAGCAGTACTTC

clone size: -
J gene: TRBJ2-1
D gene: TRBD2
V gene: TRBV14
CDR3 protein: CASSQLAGGNEQFF
CDR3 DNA: TGTGCCAGCAGTCAACTAGCGGGAGGCAATGAGCAGTTCTTC

clone size: -
J gene: TRBJ2-5
D gene: -
V gene: TRBV20-1
CDR3 protein: CSADRTNQETQYF
CDR3 DNA: TGCAGTGCGGACCGGACAAACCAAGAGACCCAGTACTTC

clone size: many
J gene: TRBJ1-3
D gene: -
V gene: TRBV30
CDR3 protein: CAWKTGLKSGNTIYF
CDR3 DNA: TGTGCCTGGAAAACGGGACTTAAGTCCGGAAACACCATATATTTT

clone size: many
J gene: TRBJ1-2
D gene: -
V gene: TRBV29-1
CDR3 protein: CSVESRRDQNYGYTF
CDR3 DNA: TGCAGCGTTGAATCTCGCAGGGACCAAAACTATGGCTACACCTTC

clone size: many
J gene: TRBJ2-3
D gene: TRBD1
V gene: TRBV18
CDR3 protein: CASSRGQGSIDTQYF
CDR3 DNA: TGTGCCAGCTCACGCGGACAGGGAAGTATAGATACGCAGTATTTT

clone size: -
J gene: TRBJ2-1
D gene: -
V gene: TRBV9
CDR3 protein: CASSPRRGDLSYNEQFF
CDR3 DNA: TGTGCCAGCAGCCCCCGTAGAGGAGACTTATCCTACAATGAGCAGTTCTTC

clone size: many
J gene: TRBJ2-1
D gene: -
V gene: TRBV29-1
CDR3 protein: CSVDGLVDEQFF
CDR3 DNA: TGCAGCGTTGATGGCTTGGTCGATGAGCAGTTCTTC

clone size: -
J gene: TRBJ1-1
D gene: -
V gene: TRBV5-1
CDR3 protein: CASSLGRETFF
CDR3 DNA: TGCGCCAGCAGCTTGGGCAGGGAAACTTTCTTT

clone size: -
J gene: TRBJ2-7
D gene: TRBD1
V gene: TRBV4-1
CDR3 protein: CASSQGPGGYEQYF
CDR3 DNA: TGCGCCAGCAGCCAAGGCCCAGGGGGCTACGAGCAGTACTTC

clone size: many
J gene: TRBJ1-5
D gene: -
V gene: TRBV19
CDR3 protein: CASSVESNQPQHF
CDR3 DNA: TGTGCCAGTAGTGTCGAGAGCAATCAGCCCCAGCATTTT

clone size: many
J gene: TRBJ1-1
D gene: -
V gene: TRBV25-1
CDR3 protein: CASRSGLPNTEAFF
CDR3 DNA: TGTGCCAGCAGATCGGGACTACCGAACACTGAAGCTTTCTTT

clone size: many
J gene: TRBJ1-1
D gene: -
V gene: TRBV19
CDR3 protein: CASSIGRTEAFF
CDR3 DNA: TGTGCCAGTAGTATAGGACGGACTGAAGCTTTCTTT

clone size: -
J gene: TRBJ2-1
D gene: -
V gene: TRBV20-1
CDR3 protein: CSVDNYNEQFF
CDR3 DNA: TGCAGTGTGGACAACTACAATGAGCAGTTCTTC

clone size: many
J gene: TRBJ1-1
D gene: -
V gene: TRBV7-9
CDR3 protein: CASRTPPTEAFF
CDR3 DNA: TGTGCCAGCAGAACTCCACCGACTGAAGCTTTCTTT

clone size: few
J gene: TRBJ2-3
D gene: TRBD1
V gene: TRBV9
CDR3 protein: CASSPRTGGRSDTQYF
CDR3 DNA: TGTGCCAGCAGCCCCCGGACAGGCGGCAGGTCTGATACGCAGTATTTT

clone size: few
J gene: TRBJ1-1
D gene: -
V gene: TRBV11-2
CDR3 protein: CASSFNAGNTEAFF
CDR3 DNA: TGTGCCAGCAGCTTTAACGCGGGGAACACTGAAGCTTTCTTT

clone size: few
J gene: TRBJ2-1
D gene: TRBD2
V gene: TRBV3-1
CDR3 protein: CASSRRLAGGPHEQFF
CDR3 DNA: TGTGCCAGCAGCAGGAGACTAGCGGGAGGGCCGCATGAGCAGTTCTTC

clone size: -
J gene: TRBJ1-2
D gene: -
V gene: TRBV20-1
CDR3 protein: CSAPGQPNYGYTF
CDR3 DNA: TGCAGTGCACCGGGACAACCGAACTATGGCTACACCTTC

clone size: many
J gene: TRBJ1-1
D gene: -
V gene: TRBV10-1
CDR3 protein: CASSDLDLEAFF
CDR3 DNA: TGCGCCAGCAGTGACCTGGATCTTGAAGCTTTCTTT

clone size: few
J gene: TRBJ2-2
D gene: -
V gene: TRBV7-9
CDR3 protein: CASSLLENTGELFF
CDR3 DNA: TGTGCCAGCAGCTTATTAGAGAACACCGGGGAGCTGTTTTTT

clone size: -
J gene: TRBJ2-3
D gene: -
V gene: TRBV20-1
CDR3 protein: CSARPGADTQYF
CDR3 DNA: TGCAGTGCTAGACCGGGTGCAGATACGCAGTATTTT

clone size: few
J gene: TRBJ2-2
D gene: -
V gene: TRBV18
CDR3 protein: CASSPQYMTNTGELFF
CDR3 DNA: TGTGCCAGCTCACCACAATATATGACGAACACCGGGGAGCTGTTTTTT

clone size: many
J gene: TRBJ1-1
D gene: TRBD1
V gene: TRBV5-1
CDR3 protein: CASSHRTGTTEAFF
CDR3 DNA: TGCGCCAGCAGCCACCGGACAGGGACGACTGAAGCTTTCTTT

clone size: many
J gene: TRBJ2-2
D gene: TRBD2
V gene: TRBV12-3/TRBV12-4
CDR3 protein: CATKLAGRTGELFF
CDR3 DNA: TGTGCCACCAAGCTAGCGGGACGAACCGGGGAGCTGTTTTTT

clone size: many
J gene: TRBJ2-4
D gene: -
V gene: TRBV3-1
CDR3 protein: CASSQDRLAGINIQYF
CDR3 DNA: TGTGCCAGCAGCCAAGATCGTCTGGCAGGGATAAACATTCAGTACTTC

clone size: many
J gene: TRBJ2-2
D gene: TRBD1
V gene: TRBV7-8
CDR3 protein: CASSPRTGANTGELFF
CDR3 DNA: TGTGCCAGCAGCCCCAGGACAGGCGCGAACACCGGGGAGCTGTTTTTT

clone size: many
J gene: TRBJ1-4
D gene: -
V gene: TRBV2
CDR3 protein: CASGSSEGKLFF
CDR3 DNA: TGTGCCAGCGGGAGTTCTGAGGGAAAACTGTTTTTT

clone size: -
J gene: TRBJ2-1
D gene: -
V gene: TRBV20-1
CDR3 protein: CSARVPGRNEQFF
CDR3 DNA: TGCAGTGCTAGAGTTCCAGGCAGGAATGAGCAGTTCTTC

clone size: few
J gene: TRBJ2-2
D gene: TRBD2
V gene: TRBV11-3
CDR3 protein: CASSPGGRGFGELFF
CDR3 DNA: TGTGCCAGCAGCCCGGGCGGGAGGGGCTTCGGGGAGCTGTTTTTT

clone size: -
J gene: TRBJ1-3
D gene: -
V gene: TRBV5-1
CDR3 protein: CASSVDGSSGNTIYF
CDR3 DNA: TGCGCCAGCAGCGTGGACGGCAGCTCTGGAAACACCATATATTTT

clone size: many
J gene: TRBJ2-1
D gene: -
V gene: TRBV19
CDR3 protein: CASSIGGSYNEQFF
CDR3 DNA: TGTGCCAGTAGTATTGGTGGGTCCTACAATGAGCAGTTCTTC

clone size: many
J gene: TRBJ2-1
D gene: -
V gene: TRBV6-1
CDR3 protein: CASSFRTITYNEQFF
CDR3 DNA: TGTGCCAGCAGTTTCCGGACAATAACTTACAATGAGCAGTTCTTC

clone size: -
J gene: TRBJ2-7
D gene: -
V gene: TRBV20-1
CDR3 protein: CSARPAGIYEQYF
CDR3 DNA: TGCAGTGCTAGGCCGGCAGGGATTTACGAGCAGTACTTC

clone size: -
J gene: TRBJ2-1
D gene: -
V gene: TRBV5-1
CDR3 protein: CASSLVLDRNEQFF
CDR3 DNA: TGCGCCAGCAGCTTGGTGCTAGATCGCAATGAGCAGTTCTTC

clone size: -
J gene: TRBJ1-1
D gene: -
V gene: TRBV7-3
CDR3 protein: CASSLTEGSEAFF
CDR3 DNA: TGTGCCAGCAGCTTAACGGAGGGATCTGAAGCTTTCTTT

clone size: many
J gene: TRBJ2-1
D gene: -
V gene: TRBV6-2/TRBV6-3
CDR3 protein: CASSSQYSVAYNEQFF
CDR3 DNA: TGTGCCAGCAGTTCTCAGTATAGCGTCGCCTACAATGAGCAGTTCTTC

clone size: many
J gene: TRBJ2-6
D gene: -
V gene: TRBV5-4
CDR3 protein: CASSFARTAGANVLTF
CDR3 DNA: TGTGCCAGCAGCTTCGCAAGGACGGCTGGGGCCAACGTCCTGACTTTC

clone size: few
J gene: TRBJ2-3
D gene: -
V gene: TRBV12-3/TRBV12-4
CDR3 protein: CASGQGTTDTQYF
CDR3 DNA: TGTGCCAGCGGGCAGGGGACCACAGATACGCAGTATTTT

clone size: many
J gene: TRBJ2-3
D gene: -
V gene: TRBV30
CDR3 protein: CAWSYGSTDTQYF
CDR3 DNA: TGTGCCTGGAGCTATGGAAGCACAGATACGCAGTATTTT